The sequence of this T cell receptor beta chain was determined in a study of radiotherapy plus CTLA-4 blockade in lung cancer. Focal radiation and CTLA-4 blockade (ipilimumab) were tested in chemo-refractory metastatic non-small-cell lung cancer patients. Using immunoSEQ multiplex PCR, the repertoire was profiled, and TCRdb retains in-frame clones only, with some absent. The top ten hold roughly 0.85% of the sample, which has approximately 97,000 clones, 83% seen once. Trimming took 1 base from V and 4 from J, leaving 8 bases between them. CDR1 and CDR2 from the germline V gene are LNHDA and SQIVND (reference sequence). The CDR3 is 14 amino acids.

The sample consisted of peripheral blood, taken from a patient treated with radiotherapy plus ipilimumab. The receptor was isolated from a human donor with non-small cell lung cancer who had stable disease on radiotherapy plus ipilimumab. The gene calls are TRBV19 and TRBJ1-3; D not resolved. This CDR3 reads CASSIVGSGNTIYF. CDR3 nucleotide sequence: TGTGCCAGTAGTATAGTAGGGTCGGGAAACACCATATATTTT.